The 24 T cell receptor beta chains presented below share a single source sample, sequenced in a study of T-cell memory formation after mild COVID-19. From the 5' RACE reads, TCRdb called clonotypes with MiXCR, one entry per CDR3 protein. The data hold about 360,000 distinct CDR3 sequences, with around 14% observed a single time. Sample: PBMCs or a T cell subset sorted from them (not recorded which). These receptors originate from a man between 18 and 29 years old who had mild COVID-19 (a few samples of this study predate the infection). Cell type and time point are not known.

The CDR3 here is CASSQARSPGQNYEQYF. In DNA form, the CDR3 reads TGCGCCAGCAGCCAAGCCCGATCCCCCGGTCAGAACTACGAGCAGTACTTC. The rearrangement uses TRBV4-3 and TRBJ2-7, with D uncertain. Deletions cut 1 base from V and 3 bases from J, with 19 bases between. Germline CDR1 reads LGHNA; CDR2 reads YSLEER. The CDR3 is 17 residues long.

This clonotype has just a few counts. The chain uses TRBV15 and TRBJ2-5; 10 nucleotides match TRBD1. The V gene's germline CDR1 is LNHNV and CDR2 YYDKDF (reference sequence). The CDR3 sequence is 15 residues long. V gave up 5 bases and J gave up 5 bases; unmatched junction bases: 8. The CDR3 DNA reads TGTGCCACCAGCCCCGGGACAGGGGTGGGTGAGACCCAGTACTTC. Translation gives CATSPGTGVGETQYF. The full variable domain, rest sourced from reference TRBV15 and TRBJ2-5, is DAMVIQNPRYQVTQFGKPVTLSCSQTLNHNVMYWYQQKSSQAPKLLFHYYDKDFNNEADTPDNFQSRRPNTSFCFLDIRSPGLGDTAMYLCATSPGTGVGETQYFGPGTRLLVL.

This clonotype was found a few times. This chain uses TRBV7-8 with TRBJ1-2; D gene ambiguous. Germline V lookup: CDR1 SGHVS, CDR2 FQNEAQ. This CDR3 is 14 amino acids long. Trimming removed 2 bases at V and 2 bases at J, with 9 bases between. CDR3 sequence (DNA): TGTGCCAGCAGCTTAAGCAGTCTGAACTATGGCTACACCTTC. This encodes CASSLSSLNYGYTF.

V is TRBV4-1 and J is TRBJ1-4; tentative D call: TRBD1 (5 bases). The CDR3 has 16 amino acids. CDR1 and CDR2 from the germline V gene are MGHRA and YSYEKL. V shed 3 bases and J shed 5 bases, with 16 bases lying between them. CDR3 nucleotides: TGCGCCAGCAGCCAGAGATGGAGTCAGGGCAATGAAAAACTGTTTTTT. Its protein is CASSQRWSQGNEKLFF.

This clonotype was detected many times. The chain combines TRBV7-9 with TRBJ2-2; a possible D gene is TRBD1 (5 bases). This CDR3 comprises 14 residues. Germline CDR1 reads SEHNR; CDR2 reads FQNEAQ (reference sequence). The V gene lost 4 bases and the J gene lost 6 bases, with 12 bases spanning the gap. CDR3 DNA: TGTGCCAGCAGCTCCCAGGGCGGACCCGGGGAGCTGTTTTTT. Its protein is CASSSQGGPGELFF.

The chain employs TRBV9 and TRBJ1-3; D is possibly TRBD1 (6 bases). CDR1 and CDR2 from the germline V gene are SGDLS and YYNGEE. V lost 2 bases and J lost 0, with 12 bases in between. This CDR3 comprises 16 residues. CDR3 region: CASSVDGGASGNTIYF. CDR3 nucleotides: TGTGCCAGCAGCGTGGATGGGGGGGCCTCTGGAAACACCATATATTTT.

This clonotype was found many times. CDR3 protein: CASMGQGYTEAFF. CDR3 nucleotides: TGTGCCAGCATGGGACAGGGCTACACTGAAGCTTTCTTT. V is TRBV27 and J is TRBJ1-1; the match to TRBD1 covers 9 bases. The V and J ends lost 7 bases and 3 bases, in that order; junction bases with no gene match: 3. Germline assignment: CDR1 MNHEY and CDR2 SMNVEV (reference sequence). This CDR3 region has 13 residues.

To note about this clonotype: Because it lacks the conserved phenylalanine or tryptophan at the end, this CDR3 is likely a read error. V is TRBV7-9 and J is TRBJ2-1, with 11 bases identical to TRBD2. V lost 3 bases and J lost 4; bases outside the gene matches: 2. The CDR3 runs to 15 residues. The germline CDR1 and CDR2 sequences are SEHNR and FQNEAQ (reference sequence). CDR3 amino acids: CASSFASGGYNEQFL. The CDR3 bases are TGTGCCAGCAGCTTCGCTAGCGGGGGGTACAATGAGCAGTTCTTA.

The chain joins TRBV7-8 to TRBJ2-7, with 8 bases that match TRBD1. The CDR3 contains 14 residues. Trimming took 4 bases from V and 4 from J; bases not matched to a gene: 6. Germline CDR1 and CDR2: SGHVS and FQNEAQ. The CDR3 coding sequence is TGTGCCAGCAGCTACCGGGACAGGCAATACGAGCAGTACTTC. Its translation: CASSYRDRQYEQYF.

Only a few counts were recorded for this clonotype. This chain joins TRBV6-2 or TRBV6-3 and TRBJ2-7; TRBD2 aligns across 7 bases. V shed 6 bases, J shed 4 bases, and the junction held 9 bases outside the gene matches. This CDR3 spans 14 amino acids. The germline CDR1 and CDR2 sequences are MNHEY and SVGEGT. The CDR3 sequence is CASSSGGGRYEQYF. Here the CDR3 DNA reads TGTGCCAGCAGCTCCGGGGGAGGGCGATACGAGCAGTACTTC.

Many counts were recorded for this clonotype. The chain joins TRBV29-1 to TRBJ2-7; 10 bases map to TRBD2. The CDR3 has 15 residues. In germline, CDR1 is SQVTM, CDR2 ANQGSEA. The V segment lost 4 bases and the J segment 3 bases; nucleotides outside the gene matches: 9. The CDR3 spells CSVVWSSGGFYEQYF. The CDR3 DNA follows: TGCAGCGTTGTGTGGTCTAGCGGGGGTTTCTACGAGCAGTACTTC.

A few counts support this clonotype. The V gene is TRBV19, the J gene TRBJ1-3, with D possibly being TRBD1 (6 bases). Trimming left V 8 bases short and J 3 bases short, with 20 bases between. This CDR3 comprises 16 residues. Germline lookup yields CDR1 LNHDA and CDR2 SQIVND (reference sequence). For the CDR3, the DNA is TGTGCCAGTGCCGAGGGACGGGACACCTATGGAAACACCATATATTTT. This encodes CASAEGRDTYGNTIYF. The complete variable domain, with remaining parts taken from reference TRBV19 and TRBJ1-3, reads DGGITQSPKYLFRKEGQNVTLSCEQNLNHDAMYWYRQDPGQGLRLIYYSQIVNDFQKGDIAEGYSVSREKKESFPLTVTSAQKNPTAFYLCASAEGRDTYGNTIYFGEGSWLTVV.

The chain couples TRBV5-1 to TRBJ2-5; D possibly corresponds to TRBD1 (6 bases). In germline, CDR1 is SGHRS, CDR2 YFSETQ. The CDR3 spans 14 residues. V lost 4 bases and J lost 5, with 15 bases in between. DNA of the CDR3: TGCGCCAGCAGCCTACAGGGTTCCGAGGAGACCCAGTACTTC. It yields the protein CASSLQGSEETQYF.

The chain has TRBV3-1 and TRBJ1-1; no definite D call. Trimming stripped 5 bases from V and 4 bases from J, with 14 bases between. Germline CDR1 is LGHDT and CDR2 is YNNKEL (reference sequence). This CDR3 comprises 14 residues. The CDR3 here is CASSGHLAGTEAFF. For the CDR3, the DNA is TGTGCCAGCAGCGGTCACTTGGCGGGCACTGAAGCTTTCTTT.

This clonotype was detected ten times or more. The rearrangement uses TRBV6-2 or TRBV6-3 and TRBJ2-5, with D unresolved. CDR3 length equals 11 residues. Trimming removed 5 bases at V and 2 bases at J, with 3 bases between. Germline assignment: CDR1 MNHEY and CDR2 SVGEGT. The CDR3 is CASSVQETQYF. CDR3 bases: TGTGCCAGCAGTGTACAAGAGACCCAGTACTTC.

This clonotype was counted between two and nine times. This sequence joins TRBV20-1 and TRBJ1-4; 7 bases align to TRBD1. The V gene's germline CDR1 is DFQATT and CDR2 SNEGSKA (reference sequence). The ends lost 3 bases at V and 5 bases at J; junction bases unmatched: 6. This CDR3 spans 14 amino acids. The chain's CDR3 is CSARPGTVNEKLFF. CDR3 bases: TGCAGTGCTAGGCCCGGGACAGTGAATGAAAAACTGTTTTTT.

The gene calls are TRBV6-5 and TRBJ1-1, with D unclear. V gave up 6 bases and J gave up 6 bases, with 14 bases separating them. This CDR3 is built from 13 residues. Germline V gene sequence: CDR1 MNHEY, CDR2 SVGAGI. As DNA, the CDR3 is TGTGCCAGCAGAGAAGGGCCTGGCCCTGAAGCTTTCTTT. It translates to CASREGPGPEAFF.

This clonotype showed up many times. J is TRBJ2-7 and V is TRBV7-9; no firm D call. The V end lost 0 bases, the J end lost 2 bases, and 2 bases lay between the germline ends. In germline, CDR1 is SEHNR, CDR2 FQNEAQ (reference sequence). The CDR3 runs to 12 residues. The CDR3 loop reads CASSLAPYEQYV. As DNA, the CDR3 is TGTGCCAGCAGCTTAGCCCCCTACGAGCAGTACGTC.

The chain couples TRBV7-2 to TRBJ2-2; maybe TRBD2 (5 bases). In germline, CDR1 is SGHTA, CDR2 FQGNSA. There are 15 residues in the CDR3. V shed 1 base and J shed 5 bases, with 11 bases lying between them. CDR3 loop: CASSLVPGDTGELFF. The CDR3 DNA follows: TGTGCCAGCAGCTTAGTTCCCGGGGATACCGGGGAGCTGTTTTTT.

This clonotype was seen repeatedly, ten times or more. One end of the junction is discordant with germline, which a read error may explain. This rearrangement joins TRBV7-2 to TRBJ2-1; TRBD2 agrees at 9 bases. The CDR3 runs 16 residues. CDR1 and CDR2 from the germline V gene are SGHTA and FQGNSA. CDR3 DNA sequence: TGTGCCAGCAGCCTAGCTGGGACTAGCACCCACAATGAGCAGTTCTTC. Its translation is CASSLAGTSTHNEQFF.

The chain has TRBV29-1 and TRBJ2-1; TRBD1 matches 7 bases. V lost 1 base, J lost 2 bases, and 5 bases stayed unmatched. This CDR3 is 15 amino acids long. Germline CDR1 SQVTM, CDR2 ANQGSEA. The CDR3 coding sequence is TGCAGCGTTGAAGGCGGACAGGTCCCCTACAATGAGCAGTTCTTC. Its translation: CSVEGGQVPYNEQFF.

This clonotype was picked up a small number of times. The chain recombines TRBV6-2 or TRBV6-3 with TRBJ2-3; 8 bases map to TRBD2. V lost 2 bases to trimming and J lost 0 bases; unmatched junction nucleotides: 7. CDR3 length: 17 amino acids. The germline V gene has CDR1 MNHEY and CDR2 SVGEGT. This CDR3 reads CASSYPGRGRSTDTQYF. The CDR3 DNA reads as TGTGCCAGCAGTTACCCCGGGAGGGGCCGGAGCACAGATACGCAGTATTTT.

The CDR3 nucleotides read TGCGCCAGCAGCTTGGTTACCACAGCCAACTCTGGGGCCAACGTCCTGACTTTC. Encoded protein: CASSLVTTANSGANVLTF. The rearrangement joins TRBV5-1 to TRBJ2-6; D ambiguous. This CDR3 has 18 residues. Between the trimmed V and J ends, which lost 0 bases and 0 bases, there was a span of 13 bases. The V gene's germline CDR1 is SGHRS and CDR2 YFSETQ.

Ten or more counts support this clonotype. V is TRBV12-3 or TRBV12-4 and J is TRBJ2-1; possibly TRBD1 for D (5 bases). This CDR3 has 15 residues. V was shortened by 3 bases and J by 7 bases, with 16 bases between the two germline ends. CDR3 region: CASSLVAGNWNEQFF. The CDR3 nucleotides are TGTGCCAGCAGTTTGGTGGCAGGGAATTGGAATGAGCAGTTCTTC.